The 25 T cell receptor beta chains below were found in one sample sequenced in a study of OX40 agonist ivuxolimab in advanced cancers. Profiled with immunoSEQ multiplex PCR; TCRdb holds only in-frame clones, not every one. The table includes about 52,000 clones, approximately 80% detected once. The source material was CD4+ or CD8+ T cells sorted from blood, sampled in a trial of the OX40 agonist ivuxolimab. These receptors originate from an adult with an advanced solid tumor such as melanoma, head and neck, liver or kidney cancer.

The chain combines TRBV9 with TRBJ2-3; 8 bases line up with TRBD2. Germline V gene sequence: CDR1 SGDLS, CDR2 YYNGEE. Germline trimming cut 2 bases from V and 0 bases from J; bases unmatched to any gene: 5. The CDR3 is made up of 16 amino acids. CDR3 bases: TGTGCCAGCAGCGTCAACCCTAGCGGGAGCACAGATACGCAGTATTTT. Translated, it gives CASSVNPSGSTDTQYF.

The chain links TRBV28 to TRBJ1-1, with D perhaps TRBD1 (5 bases). The germline V gene encodes CDR1 MDHEN and CDR2 SYDVKM. This CDR3 contains 15 residues. The ends were cut back, 3 bases at V and 11 bases at J, with 22 bases in the middle. The CDR3 here is CASSFTRRGGAPAFF. The CDR3 bases are TGTGCCAGCAGTTTCACCAGAAGGGGAGGGGCGCCGGCTTTCTTT.

This clone was observed a handful of times. This chain links TRBV5-4 with TRBJ1-3; 7 nucleotides align to TRBD1. J lost 0 bases, V lost 3 bases, and 3 bases had no gene match. The CDR3 is 15 residues long. Germline V lookup: CDR1 SGHNT, CDR2 YYREEE (reference sequence). DNA of the CDR3: TGTGCCAGCAGCTCACAGGGGTCCTCTGGAAACACCATATATTTT. This sequence encodes CASSSQGSSGNTIYF.

The chain has TRBV5-4 and TRBJ2-2, with D uncertain. The CDR3 loop spans 16 amino acids. V was trimmed by 0 bases and J by 4 bases, leaving 13 bases between them. CDR1 and CDR2 (germline): SGHNT, YYREEE (reference sequence). DNA of the CDR3: TGTGCCAGCAGCTTGGACGTGGGATCGGGCACCGGGGAGCTGTTTTTT. It yields the protein CASSLDVGSGTGELFF.

V is TRBV5-5 and J is TRBJ2-7; 7 bases are shared with TRBD1. CDR1 SGHKS and CDR2 YYEKEE come from the germline V gene (reference sequence). V lost 3 bases, J lost 3 bases, and 9 bases stayed unmatched. The CDR3 totals 15 residues. This CDR3 reads CASSSQTGPHYEQYV. Written as DNA, the CDR3 is TGTGCCAGCAGCTCGCAGACAGGGCCTCACTACGAGCAGTACGTC.

The V call is TRBV19, the J call TRBJ2-1; 13 bases align to TRBD2. This CDR3 contains 15 residues. Germline assignment: CDR1 LNHDA and CDR2 SQIVND (reference sequence). V shed 5 bases, J shed 5 bases, and the junction held 3 bases outside the gene matches. The CDR3 reads CASSDGTSGNNEQFF. In DNA form, the CDR3 reads TGTGCCAGTAGTGACGGGACTAGCGGGAACAATGAGCAGTTCTTC.

CDR3 amino acids: CASRGLAGTSYEQYF. The CDR3 coding sequence is TGTGCCAGCAGGGGACTAGCGGGAACCTCCTACGAGCAGTACTTC. This chain joins TRBV28 and TRBJ2-7; 13 nucleotides align to TRBD2. This CDR3 has 15 residues. Germline CDR1 MDHEN, CDR2 SYDVKM. V was pared by 6 bases and J by 0 bases, with 2 bases of the junction left unmatched.

The chain links TRBV29-1 to TRBJ2-2, with TRBD2 identical over 10 bases. This CDR3 spans 14 amino acids. After removal of 5 bases from V and 7 bases from J, the junction contained 7 bases not matched to a gene. Per germline, CDR1 SQVTM and CDR2 ANQGSEA. The CDR3 region has the DNA TGCAGCGTTCGAGCGGGAGGGACTGGCGGGGAGCTGTTTTTT. Translated: CSVRAGGTGGELFF.

This chain links TRBV19 with TRBJ2-5, with a weak D call TRBD1 (5 bases). V was trimmed by 6 bases and J by 3 bases, leaving 14 bases between them. Germline lookup yields CDR1 LNHDA and CDR2 SQIVND (reference sequence). The CDR3 extends over 14 amino acids. This CDR3 is CASSISGWKETQYF. CDR3 in DNA: TGTGCCAGTAGCATTTCAGGGTGGAAAGAGACCCAGTACTTC.

The V gene is TRBV30, the J gene TRBJ1-3; D not certain. Per the germline V gene, CDR1 is GTSNPN and CDR2 is SVGIG (reference sequence). The CDR3 runs 14 residues. Trimming removed 2 bases from V and 0 bases from J, with 8 bases in between. The CDR3 is CAWSSLSSGNTIYF. Here the CDR3 DNA reads TGTGCCTGGAGTTCTCTTAGCTCTGGAAACACCATATATTTT.

The rearrangement joins TRBV6-1 to TRBJ1-3; D remains ambiguous. CDR3 length: 11 amino acids. Germline-derived CDR1 and CDR2 are MNHNS and SASEGT. V was pared by 6 bases and J by 4 bases, with 4 bases between. The CDR3 DNA reads as TGTGCCAGCAGGAGGGGAAACACCATATATTTT. Protein sequence: CASRRGNTIYF.

The chain joins TRBV7-3 to TRBJ2-2; TRBD2 matches 9 bases. Unmatched junction bases numbered 1, after V lost 5 bases and J lost 0 bases. The germline gives CDR1 SGHTA, CDR2 FQGTGA. This CDR3 is 15 amino acids long. The CDR3 is CASSPSGTNTGELFF. CDR3 coding DNA: TGTGCCAGCAGCCCTAGCGGGACGAACACCGGGGAGCTGTTTTTT.

CDR3: CASSEVHRGDTQYF. The DNA for the CDR3 is TGCGCCAGCAGTGAGGTTCACAGGGGAGATACGCAGTATTTT. The gene calls are TRBV10-1 and TRBJ2-3; 7 bases line up with TRBD1. Germline CDR1 is WNHNN and CDR2 is SYGVQD (reference sequence). V dropped 2 bases and J dropped 5; count of bases not matched to a gene: 4. The CDR3 totals 14 residues.

The chain couples TRBV5-1 to TRBJ2-3; D might be TRBD1 or TRBD2, each matching 6 bases. Germline loops: CDR1 SGHRS, CDR2 YFSETQ. CDR3 length: 14 amino acids. Trimming left V 7 bases short and J 2 bases short, with 14 bases between. The CDR3 region has the DNA TGCGCCAGCTCCCAGGGGACTTTCACAGATACGCAGTATTTT. It translates to CASSQGTFTDTQYF.

This clone was seen only a few times. The chain uses TRBV4-2 and TRBJ2-1, with D perhaps TRBD2 (7 bases). V was clipped by 1 base and J by 3 bases, with 16 bases between them. The CDR3 length is 17 residues. Looked up from germline, CDR1 is LGHNA and CDR2 is YNFKEQ. CDR3 DNA sequence: TGTGCCAGCAGCCAAGGGCTGCAGGGAGGGGGCTACAATGAGCAGTTCTTC. The encoded protein is CASSQGLQGGGYNEQFF.

The chain employs TRBV18 and TRBJ2-4; 11 bases match TRBD2. The CDR3 is made up of 18 amino acids. Germline-derived CDR1 and CDR2 are KGHSH and LQKENI. J gave up 0 bases and V 4 bases, and 8 bases lay outside the gene matches. The CDR3 sequence is CASSRETSGTQAKNIQYF. The CDR3, as DNA: TGTGCCAGCTCACGTGAGACTAGCGGGACCCAAGCCAAAAACATTCAGTACTTC.

In nucleotides, the CDR3 is TGTGCCACCAGCAGACTGAAGGGGGCAACTAATGAAAAACTGTTTTTT. Translated: CATSRLKGATNEKLFF. The V gene is TRBV15, the J gene TRBJ1-4, with D tentatively TRBD1 (6 bases). Per the germline V gene, CDR1 is LNHNV and CDR2 is YYDKDF (reference sequence). The CDR3 sequence is 16 residues long. V was shortened by 2 bases and J by 0 bases, with 10 bases between the two germline ends.

This clone showed up just a few times. Relative to the germline gene, one junction end is altered; a read error may explain this. The chain has TRBV30 and TRBJ1-1; D gene unclear. The CDR3 sequence is 13 residues long. Germline CDR1 reads GTSNPN; CDR2 reads SVGIG (reference sequence). The CDR3 DNA reads as TGTGCCTGGAGTGCGCTTTACGTCTTGAAGACAATCTTT. As protein: CAWSALYVLKTIF. Full variable domain (remainder filled in from reference TRBV30 and TRBJ1-1): SQTIHQWPATLVQPVGSPLSLECTVEGTSNPNLYWYRQAAGRGLQLLFYSVGIGQISSEVPQNLSASRPQDRQFILSSKKLLLSDSGFYLCAWSALYVLKTIFGQGTRLTVV.

Of note for this clone: Different DNA sequences within this sample yield the same CDR3. The CDR3 sequence is CASSLLGNVGRDEYNEQFF. The CDR3 DNA reads TGTGCCAGCAGCCTCCTGGGGAATGTGGGTCGGGACGAGTACAATGAGCAGTTCTTC. The J gene is TRBJ2-1, the V gene TRBV5-4; TRBD1 or TRBD2 may be the D gene (5 bases each). Germline V gene data show CDR1 as SGHNT and CDR2 as YYREEE (reference sequence). This CDR3 is 19 amino acids long. Deletions cut 4 bases from V and 4 bases from J, with 27 bases between.

This clone was seen only once. The V call is TRBV28, the J call TRBJ2-6; possibly TRBD1 for D (6 bases). Germline V gives CDR1 MDHEN, CDR2 SYDVKM. The CDR3 runs 18 residues. Trimming took 4 bases from V and 1 from J, leaving 17 bases between them. The CDR3 is CASSSLQGSGSGANVLTF. The CDR3 nucleotides are TGTGCCAGCAGTTCCCTACAGGGCTCGGGGTCTGGGGCCAACGTCCTGACTTTC.

The chain is built from TRBV4-3 and TRBJ1-2; unclear D gene. The germline V gene encodes CDR1 LGHNA and CDR2 YSLEER. The CDR3 is made up of 15 amino acids. Deletions cut 2 bases from V and 6 bases from J, with 16 bases between. DNA of the CDR3: TGCGCCAGCAGCCAAAGGACCCACACTGGGGATGGCTACACCTTC. Protein sequence: CASSQRTHTGDGYTF.

The chain is built from TRBV6-6 and TRBJ2-2, with a tentative D call TRBD2 (6 bases). The germline CDR1 and CDR2 sequences are MNHNY and SVGAGI (reference sequence). The CDR3 loop spans 15 amino acids. The V end lost 0 bases, the J end lost 6 bases, and 11 bases lay between the germline ends. The CDR3 loop reads CASSYSSGASGELFF. The CDR3 region has the DNA TGTGCCAGCAGTTACTCATCGGGAGCTTCCGGGGAGCTGTTTTTT.

This chain connects TRBV7-7 to TRBJ2-5, with TRBD2 identical over 8 bases. Germline loops: CDR1 SSHAT, CDR2 FNYEAQ (reference sequence). Losses at the gene ends were 1 base for V and 5 bases for J; bases not matched to a gene: 6. This CDR3 has 15 amino acids. For the CDR3, the DNA is TGTGCCAGCAGCTTAGGAAGCGGGGGCGGGGAGACCCAGTACTTC. Its translation is CASSLGSGGGETQYF.

This sequence joins TRBV4-3 and TRBJ2-3, with 13 bases lining up with TRBD2. Germline-derived CDR1 and CDR2 are LGHNA and YSLEER. This CDR3 has 18 amino acids. The V gene end was trimmed by 0 bases and the J gene end by 4 bases; junction bases not matched to a gene: 7. In nucleotides, the CDR3 is TGCGCCAGCAGCCAAGATTCAAGGACTAGCGGGAGTGCAGATACGCAGTATTTT. This sequence encodes CASSQDSRTSGSADTQYF.

The CDR3 DNA follows: TGTGCCAGCAGGCCAGGAGGTAGTTCTGGCTACACCTTC. Translating gives CASRPGGSSGYTF. The V gene is TRBV6-1, the J gene TRBJ1-2, with unresolved D. Germline assignment: CDR1 MNHNS and CDR2 SASEGT. Trimming took 6 bases from V and 7 from J, leaving 15 bases between them. The CDR3 has 13 residues.